A single sample is the source of the 17 T cell receptor beta chains below, sequenced in a study of blood T cell repertoires in COVID-19 (dated by TCRdb to the early 2020s). The library was produced with the immunoSEQ multiplex PCR assay. Drawn from immuneACCESS, this table holds only the in-frame rearrangements with V and J called that TCRdb kept. Clones are partly lost; checked studies trace under half to an unresolved V gene and leave the rest unexplained. This sample holds approximately 150,000 clones; 84% were observed only once. The top ten clonotypes cover about 8.6% of the sample. The sequenced material came from PBMCs or T cells enriched from blood (not recorded which). All receptors come from a woman in her 50s who had recovered from COVID-19.

This clone was counted only a few times. V is TRBV2 and J is TRBJ2-5; maybe TRBD2 (6 bases). The V gene's germline CDR1 is SNHLY and CDR2 FYNNEI. This CDR3 is 14 amino acids long. With 4 bases removed from V and 5 bases from J, the gap between germline ends came to 14 bases. CDR3 in amino acids: CASSGRVRVETQYF. CDR3 DNA sequence: TGTGCCAGCAGTGGGAGGGTTCGGGTGGAGACCCAGTACTTC.

This clone was picked up one time. The chain uses TRBV7-8 and TRBJ1-1; perhaps TRBD1 as D (6 bases). Trimming pared 4 bases from V and 10 bases from J, leaving 19 bases between. The length of the CDR3 is 14 residues. CDR1 is SGHVS, CDR2 FQNEAQ, per germline. The DNA for the CDR3 is TGTGCCAGCAGCTCTCTTGGTTGGGGGCTTGGAGCTTTCTTT. This translates into CASSSLGWGLGAFF.

The genes are TRBV6-5 and TRBJ2-1, with D perhaps TRBD2 (5 bases). CDR1 and CDR2 from the germline V gene are MNHEY and SVGAGI. The CDR3 loop spans 14 amino acids. Trimming left V 4 bases short and J 6 bases short, with 13 bases between. This CDR3 reads CASSSKLVPNEQFF. DNA for the CDR3: TGTGCCAGCAGTTCAAAACTAGTACCCAATGAGCAGTTCTTC.

The J gene is TRBJ2-7, the V gene TRBV7-2; 11 bases align to TRBD2. The CDR3 covers 15 residues. Germline CDR1 SGHTA, CDR2 FQGNSA. V was pared by 5 bases and J by 3 bases, with 6 bases of the junction left unmatched. CDR3 in amino acids: CASSPWTSGFYEQYF. CDR3 nucleotide sequence: TGTGCCAGCAGCCCGTGGACTAGCGGGTTCTACGAGCAGTACTTC.

The chain combines TRBV5-5 with TRBJ2-1, with D unresolved. Between the trimmed V and J ends, which lost 0 bases and 13 bases, there was a span of 11 bases. The CDR3 loop spans 12 amino acids. CDR1 SGHKS and CDR2 YYEKEE come from the germline V gene (reference sequence). CDR3 DNA sequence: TGTGCCAGCAGCTTGGTCGGGTATCCACAGTTCTTC. Its translation is CASSLVGYPQFF.

The chain joins TRBV12-3 or TRBV12-4 to TRBJ1-5; weak D call: TRBD1 (5 bases). Trimming took 3 bases from V and 7 from J, leaving 10 bases between them. This CDR3 region has 13 residues. The CDR3 loop is CASSFREGQPQHF. Written as DNA, the CDR3 is TGTGCCAGCAGTTTCAGGGAAGGACAGCCCCAGCATTTT.

This sequence joins TRBV3-1 (or the pseudogene TRBV3-2) and TRBJ2-1, with D possibly matching TRBD2 (6 bases). CDR1 and CDR2 (germline): LGHDT, YNNKEL (reference sequence). This CDR3 is built from 15 residues. Trimming removed 0 bases at V and 3 bases at J, with 9 bases between. This chain's CDR3 is CASSQDRDFYNEQFF. In DNA form, the CDR3 reads TGTGCCAGCAGCCAAGATAGGGACTTCTACAATGAGCAGTTCTTC.

This clone has just one count. V and J are TRBV5-4 and TRBJ2-7, with no clear D. V was clipped by 4 bases and J by 2 bases, with 16 bases between them. CDR1 is SGHNT and CDR2 is YYREEE in the germline V gene (reference sequence). The CDR3 has 15 amino acids. The CDR3 spells CASSREQVGPYEQYF. The CDR3 nucleotides are TGTGCCAGCAGCCGTGAACAAGTTGGGCCCTACGAGCAGTACTTC. Looking up the rest from reference TRBV5-4 and TRBJ2-7 gives the full variable domain: ETGVTQSPTHLIKTRGQQVTLRCSSQSGHNTVSWYQQALGQGPQFIFQYYREEENGRGNFPPRFSGLQFPNYSSELNVNALELDDSALYLCASSREQVGPYEQYFGPGTRLTVT.

The genes are TRBV18 and TRBJ2-5, with 7 bases that match TRBD1. This CDR3 is built from 15 residues. From germline, CDR1 is KGHSH and CDR2 LQKENI. V gave up 4 bases and J gave up 8 bases; unmatched junction bases: 13. The CDR3 DNA sequence: TGTGCCAGCTCACTAGACAGGGCCAGCACAAACACCCAGTACTTC. It encodes CASSLDRASTNTQYF.

The chain employs TRBV9 and TRBJ2-2; unclear D gene. CDR3 length equals 14 residues. Trimming pared 4 bases from V and 6 bases from J, leaving 13 bases between. CDR1 is SGDLS, CDR2 YYNGEE, per germline. The CDR3: CASSPQVIAGELFF. The CDR3 bases are TGTGCCAGCAGCCCTCAAGTAATAGCCGGGGAGCTGTTTTTT.

This chain joins TRBV7-8 and TRBJ2-1, with TRBD2 matching over 10 bases. The CDR3 spans 15 residues. CDR1 is SGHVS and CDR2 is FQNEAQ in the germline V gene. Germline trimming cut 3 bases from V and 7 bases from J; bases unmatched to any gene: 6. CDR3 coding DNA: TGTGCCAGCAGCTTCGGGCTAGCGGGAGTGAATGAGCAGTTCTTC. This encodes CASSFGLAGVNEQFF.

The V gene is TRBV28, the J gene TRBJ1-5; D gene unclear. Germline-derived CDR1 and CDR2 are MDHEN and SYDVKM. This CDR3 is built from 12 residues. Between the trimmed V and J ends, which lost 7 bases and 7 bases, there was a span of 11 bases. The CDR3 spells CASTSGSQPQHF. The CDR3 DNA reads as TGTGCCAGCACCTCGGGTAGCCAGCCCCAGCATTTT.

The CDR3 DNA reads TGTGCCAGCAGTTTGGGCGGGTTCGAGCAGTACTTC. It codes for CASSLGGFEQYF. The chain carries TRBV28 and TRBJ2-7, with D possibly TRBD2 on 5 matching bases. This CDR3 has 12 amino acids. CDR1 and CDR2 from the germline V gene are MDHEN and SYDVKM. V was shortened by 3 bases and J by 6 bases, with 9 bases between the two germline ends.

This clone was seen just once. The J gene is TRBJ2-7, the V gene TRBV29-1, with D tentatively TRBD1 (6 bases). V dropped 4 bases and J dropped 6 bases, with 19 bases sitting between them. Germline V CDR1 and CDR2: SQVTM, ANQGSEA. The CDR3 extends over 14 amino acids. CDR3 nucleotides: TGCAGCGTTGTCCCACAGGGACATGGGGGCGAGCAGTACTTC. Protein sequence: CSVVPQGHGGEQYF.

The J gene is TRBJ1-6, the V gene TRBV5-1, with D tentatively TRBD1 (6 bases). Between the trimmed V and J ends, which lost 4 bases and 9 bases, there was a span of 23 bases. CDR3 length: 17 amino acids. Germline-derived CDR1 and CDR2 are SGHRS and YFSETQ. As DNA, the CDR3 is TGCGCCAGCAGCACCCACCCCGACAGGCTGCTGTTTTCACCCCTCCACTTT. This codes for CASSTHPDRLLFSPLHF.

The chain couples TRBV5-4 to TRBJ2-3; D remains unclear. This CDR3 region has 17 residues. The V gene's germline CDR1 is SGHNT and CDR2 YYREEE (reference sequence). Trimming took off 4 bases at V and 1 base at J, with 19 bases between the two ends. The CDR3 DNA sequence: TGTGCCAGCAGCCCAACCCGCCGTGGCCACGGCACAGATACGCAGTATTTT. Translation gives CASSPTRRGHGTDTQYF.

The V and J genes are TRBV5-8 and TRBJ1-2; the D is unclear. V was cut by 3 bases and J by 4 bases, with 7 bases left in between. The CDR3 spans 12 residues. Per germline, CDR1 SGHTS and CDR2 YDEGEE. This CDR3 reads CASSSQIYGYTF. The CDR3 DNA sequence: TGTGCCAGCAGCTCCCAGATCTATGGCTACACCTTC.